The present entry profiles one T cell receptor (beta chain) with its context. The CDR3 loop spans 21 amino acids. CDR1 is SGDLS and CDR2 is YYNGEE in the germline V gene. Trimming removed 0 bases at V and 5 bases at J, with 29 bases between. Profiled with immunoSEQ multiplex PCR; TCRdb holds only in-frame clones, not every one. The table shows some 1.5 million clones, with around 98% occurring only once. This specimen belongs to a study of shared clonotypes between healthy human individuals. Sequenced sample: naive CD4+ T cells sorted from blood. The sample's subset: CD45RA+ positively selected. The receptor was isolated from a young man in good health. The chain joins TRBV9 to TRBJ2-2; D may be TRBD1 or TRBD2 (7 bases each). In DNA, the CDR3 is TGTGCCAGCAGCGTAGCTAACCCGCGGGGGCTACCTTTGGACAGGACCGGGGAGCTGTTTTTT. It specifies CASSVANPRGLPLDRTGELFF.